This TCR beta chain is from a study of monozygotic twins with inflammatory bowel disease. From the 5' RACE reads, TCRdb lists one entry per CDR3 protein and no DNA. The sample table includes about 300,000 distinct CDR3 sequences. This CDR3 is 14 amino acids long. The V gene's germline CDR1 is KGHDR and CDR2 SFDVKD. This rearrangement joins TRBV24-1 to TRBJ2-7; the TCRdb call, TRBD1, lacks DNA for checking. Sequencing was performed on blood. The receptor comes from a human donor with ulcerative colitis or Crohn's disease, or a healthy co-twin of an affected twin (not recorded which). CDR3 residues: CATSDDRAPYEQYF.